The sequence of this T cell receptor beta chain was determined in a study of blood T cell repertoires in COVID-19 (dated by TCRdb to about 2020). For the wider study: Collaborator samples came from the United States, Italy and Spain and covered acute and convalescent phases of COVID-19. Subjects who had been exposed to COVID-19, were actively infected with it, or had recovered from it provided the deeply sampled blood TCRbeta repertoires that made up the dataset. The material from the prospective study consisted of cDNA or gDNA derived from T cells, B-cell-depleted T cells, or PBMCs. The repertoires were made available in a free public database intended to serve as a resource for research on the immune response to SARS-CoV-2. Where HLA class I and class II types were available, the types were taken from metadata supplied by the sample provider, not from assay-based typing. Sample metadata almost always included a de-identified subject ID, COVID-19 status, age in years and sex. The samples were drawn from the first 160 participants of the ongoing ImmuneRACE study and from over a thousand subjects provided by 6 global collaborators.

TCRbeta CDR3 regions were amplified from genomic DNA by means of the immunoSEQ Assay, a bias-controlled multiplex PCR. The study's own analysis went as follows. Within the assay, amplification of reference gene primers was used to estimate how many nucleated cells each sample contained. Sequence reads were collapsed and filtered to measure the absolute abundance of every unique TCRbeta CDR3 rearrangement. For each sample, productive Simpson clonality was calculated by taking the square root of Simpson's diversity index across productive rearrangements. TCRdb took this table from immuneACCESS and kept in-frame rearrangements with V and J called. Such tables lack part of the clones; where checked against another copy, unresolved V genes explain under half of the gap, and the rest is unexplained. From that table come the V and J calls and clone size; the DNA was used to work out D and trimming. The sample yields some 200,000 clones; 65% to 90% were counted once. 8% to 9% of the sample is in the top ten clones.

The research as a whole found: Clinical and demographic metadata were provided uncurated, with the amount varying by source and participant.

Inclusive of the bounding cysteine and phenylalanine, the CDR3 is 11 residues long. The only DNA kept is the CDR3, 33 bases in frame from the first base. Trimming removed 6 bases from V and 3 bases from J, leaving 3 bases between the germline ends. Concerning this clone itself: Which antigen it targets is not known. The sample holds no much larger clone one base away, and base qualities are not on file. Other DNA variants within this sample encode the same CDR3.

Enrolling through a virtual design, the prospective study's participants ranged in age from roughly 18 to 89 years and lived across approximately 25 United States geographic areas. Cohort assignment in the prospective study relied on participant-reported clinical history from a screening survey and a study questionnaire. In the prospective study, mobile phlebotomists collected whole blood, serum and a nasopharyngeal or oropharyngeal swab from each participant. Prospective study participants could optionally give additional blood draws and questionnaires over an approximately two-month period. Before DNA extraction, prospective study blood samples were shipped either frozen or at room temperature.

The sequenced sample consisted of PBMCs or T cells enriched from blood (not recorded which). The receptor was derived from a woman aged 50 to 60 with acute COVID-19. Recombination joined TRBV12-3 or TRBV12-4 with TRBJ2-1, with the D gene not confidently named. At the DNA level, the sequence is TGTGCCAGCAGCCTCTACAATGAGCAGTTCTTC. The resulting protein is CASSLYNEQFF.